This TCR beta chain was captured in a study of cytomegalovirus exposure and HLA in healthy donors. Comments on this clone: The antigen is not known.

The germline gives CDR1 MDHEN, CDR2 SYDVKM. The CDR3 sequence is 16 residues long. With V trimmed by 2 bases and J by 5 bases, 6 bases remained unmatched. General study findings and limits: Across donors, most TCRs were seen rarely, yet some public ones were widespread. An observed cluster of highly shared sequence variants was recorded as a likely sequencing artifact.

The PCR had 60 Vbeta and 13 Jbeta primers. The method was immunoSEQ multiplex PCR; TCRdb's version includes in-frame clones alone and lacks a portion of them. Of around 90,000 clones detected, just under 80% appear once; the ten largest clones hold approximately 7.9%. The J gene is TRBJ1-1, the V gene TRBV28, with 12 bases aligning to TRBD1. This clonotype was sampled from a man under 40 in good health and CMV-seronegative. What was sequenced was PBMCs. CDR3 coding DNA: TGTGCCAGCAGTTTAAGGGACAGGGGGCCGCGGACTGAAGCTTTCTTT. Translation gives CASSLRDRGPRTEAFF.